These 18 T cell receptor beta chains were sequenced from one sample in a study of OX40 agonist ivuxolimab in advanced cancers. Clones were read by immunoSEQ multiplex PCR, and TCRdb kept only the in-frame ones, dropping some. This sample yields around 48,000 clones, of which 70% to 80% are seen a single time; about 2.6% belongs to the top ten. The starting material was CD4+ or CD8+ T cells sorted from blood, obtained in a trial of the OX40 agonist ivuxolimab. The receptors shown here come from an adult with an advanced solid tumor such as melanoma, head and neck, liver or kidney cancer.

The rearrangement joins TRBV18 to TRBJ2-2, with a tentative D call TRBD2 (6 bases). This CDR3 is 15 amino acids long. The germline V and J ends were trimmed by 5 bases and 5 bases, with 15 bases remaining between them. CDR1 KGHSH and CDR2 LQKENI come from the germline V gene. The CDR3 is CASSGGGQQTGELFF. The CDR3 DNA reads TGTGCCAGCTCAGGGGGAGGCCAACAAACCGGGGAGCTGTTTTTT. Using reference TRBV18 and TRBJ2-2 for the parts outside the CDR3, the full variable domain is NAGVMQNPRHLVRRRGQEARLRCSPMKGHSHVYWYRQLPEEGLKFMVYLQKENIIDESGMPKERFSAEFPKEGPSILRIQQVVRGDSAAYFCASSGGGQQTGELFFGEGSRLTVL.

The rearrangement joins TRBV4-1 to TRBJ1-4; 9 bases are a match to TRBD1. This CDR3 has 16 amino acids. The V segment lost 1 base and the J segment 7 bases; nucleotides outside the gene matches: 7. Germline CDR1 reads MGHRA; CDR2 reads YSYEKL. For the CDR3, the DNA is TGCGCCAGCAGCCAAGTAAGTGGACAGGGGAGTGAAAAACTGTTTTTT. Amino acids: CASSQVSGQGSEKLFF.

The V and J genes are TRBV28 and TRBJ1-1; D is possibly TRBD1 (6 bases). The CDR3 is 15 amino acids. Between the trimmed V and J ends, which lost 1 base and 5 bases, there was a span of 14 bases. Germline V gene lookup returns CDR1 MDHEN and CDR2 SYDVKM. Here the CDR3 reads CASSLSLRGRTEAFF. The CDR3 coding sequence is TGTGCCAGCAGTTTATCTCTCAGGGGAAGGACTGAAGCTTTCTTT.

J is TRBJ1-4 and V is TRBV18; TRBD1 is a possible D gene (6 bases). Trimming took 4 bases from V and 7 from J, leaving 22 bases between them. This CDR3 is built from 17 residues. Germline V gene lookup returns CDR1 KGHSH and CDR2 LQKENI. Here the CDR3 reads CASSRVGSTGTGEKLFF. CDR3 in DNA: TGTGCCAGCTCACGCGTGGGGTCGACAGGAACGGGTGAAAAACTGTTTTTT. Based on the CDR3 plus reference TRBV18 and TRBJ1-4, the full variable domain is NAGVMQNPRHLVRRRGQEARLRCSPMKGHSHVYWYRQLPEEGLKFMVYLQKENIIDESGMPKERFSAEFPKEGPSILRIQQVVRGDSAAYFCASSRVGSTGTGEKLFFGSGTQLSVL.

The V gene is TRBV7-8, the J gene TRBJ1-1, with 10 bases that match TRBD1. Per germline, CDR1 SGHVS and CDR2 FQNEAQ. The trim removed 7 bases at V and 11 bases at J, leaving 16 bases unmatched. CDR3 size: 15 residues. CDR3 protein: CASTSTNPGQGTAFF. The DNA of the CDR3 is TGTGCCAGCACCTCGACTAACCCGGGACAGGGGACGGCTTTCTTT.

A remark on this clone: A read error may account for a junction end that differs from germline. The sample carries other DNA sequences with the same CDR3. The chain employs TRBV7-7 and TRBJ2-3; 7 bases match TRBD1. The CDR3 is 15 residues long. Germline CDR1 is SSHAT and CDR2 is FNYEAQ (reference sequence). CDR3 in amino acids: CASSLGDSSTDTQYF. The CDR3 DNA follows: TGTGCTAGCAGCTTAGGGGACAGCTCCACAGATACGCAGTATTTT.

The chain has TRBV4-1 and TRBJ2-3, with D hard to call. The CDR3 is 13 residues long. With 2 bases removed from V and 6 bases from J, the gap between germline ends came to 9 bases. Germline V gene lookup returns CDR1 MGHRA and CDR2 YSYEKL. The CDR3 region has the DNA TGCGCCAGCAGCCAACCGGGCTCTGATACGCAGTATTTT. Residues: CASSQPGSDTQYF.

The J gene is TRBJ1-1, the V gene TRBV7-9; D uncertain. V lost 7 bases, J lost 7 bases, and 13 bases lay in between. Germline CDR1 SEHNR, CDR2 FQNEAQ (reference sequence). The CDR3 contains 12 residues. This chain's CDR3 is CASTSLSGEAFF. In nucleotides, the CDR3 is TGTGCCAGCACCTCCCTATCGGGTGAAGCTTTCTTT.

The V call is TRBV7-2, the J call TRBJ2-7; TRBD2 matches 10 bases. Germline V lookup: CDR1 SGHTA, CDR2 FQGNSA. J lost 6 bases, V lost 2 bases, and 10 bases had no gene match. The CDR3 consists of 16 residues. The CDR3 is CASSLNLLAGSGEQYF. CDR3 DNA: TGTGCCAGCAGCTTAAATCTACTAGCGGGGTCGGGCGAGCAGTACTTC.

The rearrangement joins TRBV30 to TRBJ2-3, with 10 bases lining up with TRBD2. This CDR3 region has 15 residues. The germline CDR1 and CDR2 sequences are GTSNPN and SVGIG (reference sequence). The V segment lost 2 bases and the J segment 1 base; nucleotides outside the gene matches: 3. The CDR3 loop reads CAWSLAGEGTDTQYF. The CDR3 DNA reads TGTGCCTGGAGTCTAGCGGGAGAAGGCACAGATACGCAGTATTTT. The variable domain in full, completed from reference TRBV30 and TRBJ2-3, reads SQTIHQWPATLVQPVGSPLSLECTVEGTSNPNLYWYRQAAGRGLQLLFYSVGIGQISSEVPQNLSASRPQDRQFILSSKKLLLSDSGFYLCAWSLAGEGTDTQYFGPGTRLTVL.

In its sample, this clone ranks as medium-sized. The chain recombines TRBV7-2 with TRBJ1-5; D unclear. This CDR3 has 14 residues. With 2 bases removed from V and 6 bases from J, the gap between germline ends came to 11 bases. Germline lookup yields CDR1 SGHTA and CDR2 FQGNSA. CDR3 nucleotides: TGTGCCAGCAGCTTACATCCGGTGGTTCAGCCCCAGCATTTT. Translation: CASSLHPVVQPQHF. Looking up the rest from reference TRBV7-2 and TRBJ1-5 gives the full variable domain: GAGVSQSPSNKVTEKGKDVELRCDPISGHTALYWYRQSLGQGLEFLIYFQGNSAPDKSGLPSDRFSAERTGGSVSTLTIQRTQQEDSAVYLCASSLHPVVQPQHFGDGTRLSIL.

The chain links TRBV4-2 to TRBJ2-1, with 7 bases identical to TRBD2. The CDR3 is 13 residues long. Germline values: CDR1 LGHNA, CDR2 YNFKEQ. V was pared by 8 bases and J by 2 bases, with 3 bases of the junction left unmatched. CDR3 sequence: CASGRAAYNEQFF. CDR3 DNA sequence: TGTGCCAGCGGGAGGGCCGCCTACAATGAGCAGTTCTTC.

The CDR3 here is CASSIRAGGNNEQFF. The CDR3 bases are TGTGCCAGTAGTATAAGGGCGGGAGGGAACAATGAGCAGTTCTTC. The chain recombines TRBV19 with TRBJ2-1; 9 bases are a match to TRBD2. Germline V CDR1 and CDR2: LNHDA, SQIVND (reference sequence). CDR3 length equals 15 residues. Trimming cost V 2 bases and J 5 bases; bases outside gene matches: 4.

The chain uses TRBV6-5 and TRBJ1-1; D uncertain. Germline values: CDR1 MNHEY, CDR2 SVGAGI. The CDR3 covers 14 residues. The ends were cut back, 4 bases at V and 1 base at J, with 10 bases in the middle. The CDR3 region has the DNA TGTGCCAGCAGTTCAAAACAGAGGAACACTGAAGCTTTCTTT. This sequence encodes CASSSKQRNTEAFF.

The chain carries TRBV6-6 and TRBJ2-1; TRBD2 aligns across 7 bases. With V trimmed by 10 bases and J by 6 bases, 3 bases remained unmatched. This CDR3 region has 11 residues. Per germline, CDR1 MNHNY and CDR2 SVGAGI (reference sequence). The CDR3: CATTSSNEQFF. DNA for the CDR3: TGTGCCACGACTAGCTCCAATGAGCAGTTCTTC.

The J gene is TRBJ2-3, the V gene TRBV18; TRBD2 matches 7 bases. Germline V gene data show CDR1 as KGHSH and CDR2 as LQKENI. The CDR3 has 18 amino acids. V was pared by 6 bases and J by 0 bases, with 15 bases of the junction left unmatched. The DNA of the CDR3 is TGTGCCAGCTCTCTGCTAGCGGACCTAGAACTTAGCACAGATACGCAGTATTTT. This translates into CASSLLADLELSTDTQYF.

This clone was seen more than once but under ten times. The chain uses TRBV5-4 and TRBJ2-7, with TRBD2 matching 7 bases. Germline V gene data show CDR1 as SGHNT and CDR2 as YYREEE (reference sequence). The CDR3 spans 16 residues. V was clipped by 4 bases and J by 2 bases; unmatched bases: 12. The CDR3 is CASSPSLAGDPYEQYF. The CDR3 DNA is TGTGCCAGCAGCCCCTCGTTGGCGGGAGACCCCTACGAGCAGTACTTC.

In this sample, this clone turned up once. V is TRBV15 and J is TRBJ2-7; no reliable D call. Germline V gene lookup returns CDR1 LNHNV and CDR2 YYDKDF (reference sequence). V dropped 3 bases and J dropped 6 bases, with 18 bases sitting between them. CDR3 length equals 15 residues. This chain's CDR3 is CATSSGGNPLREQYF. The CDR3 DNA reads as TGTGCCACCAGCAGTGGTGGGAACCCCCTACGCGAGCAGTACTTC.